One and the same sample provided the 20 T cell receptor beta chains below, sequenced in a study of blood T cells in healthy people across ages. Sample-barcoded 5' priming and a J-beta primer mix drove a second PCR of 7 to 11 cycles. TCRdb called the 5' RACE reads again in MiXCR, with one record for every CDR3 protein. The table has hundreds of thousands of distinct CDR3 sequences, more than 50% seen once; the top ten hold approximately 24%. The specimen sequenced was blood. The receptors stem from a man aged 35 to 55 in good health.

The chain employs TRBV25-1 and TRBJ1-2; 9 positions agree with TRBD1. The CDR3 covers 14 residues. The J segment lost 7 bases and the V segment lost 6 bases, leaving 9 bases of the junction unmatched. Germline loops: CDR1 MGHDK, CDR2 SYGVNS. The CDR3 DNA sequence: TGTGCCAGCAGCGGCACAGGGGGCGCAGGTGGCTACACCTTC. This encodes CASSGTGGAGGYTF.

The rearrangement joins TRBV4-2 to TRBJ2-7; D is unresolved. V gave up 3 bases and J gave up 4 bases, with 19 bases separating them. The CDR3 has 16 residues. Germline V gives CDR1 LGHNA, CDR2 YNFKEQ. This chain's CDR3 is CASSQVATGFEYEQYF. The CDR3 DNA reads TGTGCCAGCAGCCAGGTTGCGACCGGATTTGAGTACGAGCAGTACTTC.

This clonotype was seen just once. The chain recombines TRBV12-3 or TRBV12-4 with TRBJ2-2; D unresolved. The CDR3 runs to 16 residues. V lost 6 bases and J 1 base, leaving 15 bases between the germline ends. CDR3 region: CASSLHIPVNTGELFF. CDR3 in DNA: TGTGCCAGCAGCCTGCATATCCCAGTGAACACCGGGGAGCTGTTTTTT.

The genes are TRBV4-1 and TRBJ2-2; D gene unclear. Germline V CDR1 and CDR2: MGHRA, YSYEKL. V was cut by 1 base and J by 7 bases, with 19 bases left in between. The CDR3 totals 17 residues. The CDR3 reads CASSQGLRADRGGELFF. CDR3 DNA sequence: TGCGCCAGCAGCCAAGGATTACGGGCAGACCGTGGCGGGGAGCTGTTTTTT.

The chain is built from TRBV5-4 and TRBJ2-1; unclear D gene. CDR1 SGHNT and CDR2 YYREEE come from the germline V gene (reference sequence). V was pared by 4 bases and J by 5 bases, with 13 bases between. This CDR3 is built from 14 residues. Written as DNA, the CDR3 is TGTGCCAGCAGCGGCTTCGGGCCAAACAATGAGCAGTTCTTC. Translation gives CASSGFGPNNEQFF.

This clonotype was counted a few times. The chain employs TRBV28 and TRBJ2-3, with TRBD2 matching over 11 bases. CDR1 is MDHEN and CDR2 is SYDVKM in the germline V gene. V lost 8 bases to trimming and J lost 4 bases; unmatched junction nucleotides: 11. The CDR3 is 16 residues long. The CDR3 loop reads CASALVAGGPADTQYF. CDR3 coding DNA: TGTGCCAGCGCCCTGGTAGCGGGAGGGCCGGCAGATACGCAGTATTTT.

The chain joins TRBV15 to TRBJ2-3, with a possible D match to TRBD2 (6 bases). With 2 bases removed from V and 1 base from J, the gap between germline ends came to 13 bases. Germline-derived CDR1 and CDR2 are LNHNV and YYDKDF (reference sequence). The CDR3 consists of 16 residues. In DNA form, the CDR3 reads TGTGCCACCAGCAGACCTACTAGCTTCGGCACAGATACGCAGTATTTT. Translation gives CATSRPTSFGTDTQYF.

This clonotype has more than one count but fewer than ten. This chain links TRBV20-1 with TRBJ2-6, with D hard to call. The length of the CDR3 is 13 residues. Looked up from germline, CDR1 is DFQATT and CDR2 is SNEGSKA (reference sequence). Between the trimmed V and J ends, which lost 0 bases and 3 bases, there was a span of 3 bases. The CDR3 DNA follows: TGCAGTGCTAGAGACAGTGGGGCCAACGTCCTGACTTTC. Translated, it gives CSARDSGANVLTF.

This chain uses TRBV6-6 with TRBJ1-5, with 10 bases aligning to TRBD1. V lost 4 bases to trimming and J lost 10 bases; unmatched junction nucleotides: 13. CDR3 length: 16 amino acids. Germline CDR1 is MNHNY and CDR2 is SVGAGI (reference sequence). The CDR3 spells CASSFPVGQGVRPQHF. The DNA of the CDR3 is TGTGCCAGCAGTTTTCCGGTCGGACAGGGGGTTCGACCCCAGCATTTT.

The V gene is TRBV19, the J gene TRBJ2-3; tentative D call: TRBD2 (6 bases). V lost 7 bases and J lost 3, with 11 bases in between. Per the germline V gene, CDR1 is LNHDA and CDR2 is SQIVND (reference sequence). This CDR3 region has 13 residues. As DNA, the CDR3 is TGTGCCAGTACCTCGACTAGAACAGATACGCAGTATTTT. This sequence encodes CASTSTRTDTQYF.

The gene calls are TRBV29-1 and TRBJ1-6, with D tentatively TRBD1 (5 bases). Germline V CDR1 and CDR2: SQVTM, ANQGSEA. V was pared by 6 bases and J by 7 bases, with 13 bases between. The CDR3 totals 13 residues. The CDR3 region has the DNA TGCAGCGTAAGTCCCGGGGGGAATTCACCCCTCCACTTT. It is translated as CSVSPGGNSPLHF.

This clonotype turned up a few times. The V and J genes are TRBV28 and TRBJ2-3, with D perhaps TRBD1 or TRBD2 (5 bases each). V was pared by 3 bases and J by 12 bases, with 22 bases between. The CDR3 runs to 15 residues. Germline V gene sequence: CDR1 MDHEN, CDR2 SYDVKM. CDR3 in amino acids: CASSFSIRGPGPQYF. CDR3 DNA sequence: TGTGCCAGCAGTTTCTCTATTAGGGGACCGGGACCCCAGTATTTT.

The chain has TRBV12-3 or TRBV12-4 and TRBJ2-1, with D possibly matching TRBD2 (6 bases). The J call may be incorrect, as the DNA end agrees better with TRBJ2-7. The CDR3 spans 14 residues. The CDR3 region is CATTYGSSYNEQYF. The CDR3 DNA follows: TGTGCCACCACATACGGGAGCTCCTACAATGAGCAGTACTTC.

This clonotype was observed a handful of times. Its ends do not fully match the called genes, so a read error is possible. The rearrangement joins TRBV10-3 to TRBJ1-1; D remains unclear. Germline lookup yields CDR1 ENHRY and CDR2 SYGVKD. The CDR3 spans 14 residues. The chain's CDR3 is CAISDLTMNAEAFF. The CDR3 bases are TGTGCCATCAGCGACCTTACCATGAACGCTGAAGCTTTCTTT.

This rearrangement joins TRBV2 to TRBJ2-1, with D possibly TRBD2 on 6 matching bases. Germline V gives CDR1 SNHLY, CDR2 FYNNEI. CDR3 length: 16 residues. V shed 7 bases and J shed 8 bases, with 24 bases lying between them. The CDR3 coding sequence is TGTGCCAGCAAGCTGAGCGGAGGGAGATTCTTGGATGAGCAGTTCTTC. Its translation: CASKLSGGRFLDEQFF.

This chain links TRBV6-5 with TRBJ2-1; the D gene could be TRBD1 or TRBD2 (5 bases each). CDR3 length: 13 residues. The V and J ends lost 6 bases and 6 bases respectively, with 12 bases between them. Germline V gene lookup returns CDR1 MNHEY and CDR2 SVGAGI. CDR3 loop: CASSPNGGNEQFF. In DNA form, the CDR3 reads TGTGCCAGCAGCCCCAATGGGGGCAATGAGCAGTTCTTC.

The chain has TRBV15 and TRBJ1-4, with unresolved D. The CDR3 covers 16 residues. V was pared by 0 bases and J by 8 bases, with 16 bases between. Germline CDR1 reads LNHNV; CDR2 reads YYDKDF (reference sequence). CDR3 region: CATSRDGVFDGEKLFF. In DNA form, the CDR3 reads TGTGCCACCAGCAGAGATGGTGTCTTTGACGGGGAAAAACTGTTTTTT. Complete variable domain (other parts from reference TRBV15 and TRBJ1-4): DAMVIQNPRYQVTQFGKPVTLSCSQTLNHNVMYWYQQKSSQAPKLLFHYYDKDFNNEADTPDNFQSRRPNTSFCFLDIRSPGLGDTAMYLCATSRDGVFDGEKLFFGSGTQLSVL.

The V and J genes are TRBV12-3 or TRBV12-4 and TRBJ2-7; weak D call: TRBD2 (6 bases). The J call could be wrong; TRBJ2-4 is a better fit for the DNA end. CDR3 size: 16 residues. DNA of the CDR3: TGTGCCAGCAGTCTGTACCAGGAGGGGCACCAGAACATTCAGTACTTC. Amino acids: CASSLYQEGHQNIQYF.

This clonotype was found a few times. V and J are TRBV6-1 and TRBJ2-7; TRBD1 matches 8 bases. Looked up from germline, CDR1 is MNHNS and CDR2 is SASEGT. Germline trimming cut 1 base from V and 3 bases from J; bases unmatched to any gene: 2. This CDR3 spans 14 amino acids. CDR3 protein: CASSEGTGRYEQYF. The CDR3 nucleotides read TGTGCCAGCAGTGAAGGGACAGGGCGCTACGAGCAGTACTTC.

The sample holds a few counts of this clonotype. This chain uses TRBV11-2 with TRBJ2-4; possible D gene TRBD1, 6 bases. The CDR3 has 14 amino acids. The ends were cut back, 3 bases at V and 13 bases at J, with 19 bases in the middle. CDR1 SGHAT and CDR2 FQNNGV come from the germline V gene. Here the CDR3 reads CASSFGTPRREQYF. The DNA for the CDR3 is TGTGCCAGCAGCTTCGGGACACCCAGGAGAGAGCAGTACTTC.